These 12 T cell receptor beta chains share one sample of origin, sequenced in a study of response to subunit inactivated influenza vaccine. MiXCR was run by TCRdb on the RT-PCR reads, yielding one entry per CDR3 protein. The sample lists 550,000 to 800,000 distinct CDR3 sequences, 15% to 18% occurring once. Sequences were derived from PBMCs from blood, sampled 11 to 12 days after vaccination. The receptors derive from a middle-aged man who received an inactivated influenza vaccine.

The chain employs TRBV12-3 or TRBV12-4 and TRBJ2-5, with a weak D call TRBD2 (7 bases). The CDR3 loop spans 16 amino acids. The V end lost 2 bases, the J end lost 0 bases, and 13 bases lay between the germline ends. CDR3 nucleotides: TGTGCCAGCAGTTTACAGGGAGGGGGGTACCAAGAGACCCAGTACTTC. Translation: CASSLQGGGYQETQYF.

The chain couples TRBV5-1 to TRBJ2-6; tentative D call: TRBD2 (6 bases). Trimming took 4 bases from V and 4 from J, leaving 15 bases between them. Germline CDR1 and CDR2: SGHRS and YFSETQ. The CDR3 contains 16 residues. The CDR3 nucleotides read TGCGCCAGCAGCCCCGTGGGGACTTCCGGGGCCAACGTCCTGACTTTC. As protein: CASSPVGTSGANVLTF. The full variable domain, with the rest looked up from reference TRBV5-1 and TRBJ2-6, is KAGVTQTPRYLIKTRGQQVTLSCSPISGHRSVSWYQQTPGQGLQFLFEYFSETQRNKGNFPGRFSGRQFSNSRSEMNVSTLELGDSALYLCASSPVGTSGANVLTFGAGSRLTVL.

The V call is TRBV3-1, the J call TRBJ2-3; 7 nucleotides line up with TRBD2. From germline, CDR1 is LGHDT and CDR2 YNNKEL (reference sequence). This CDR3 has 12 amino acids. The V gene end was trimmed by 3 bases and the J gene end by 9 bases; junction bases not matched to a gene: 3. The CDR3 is CASSQTSKTQYF. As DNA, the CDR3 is TGTGCCAGCAGCCAGACTAGCAAGACGCAGTATTTT.

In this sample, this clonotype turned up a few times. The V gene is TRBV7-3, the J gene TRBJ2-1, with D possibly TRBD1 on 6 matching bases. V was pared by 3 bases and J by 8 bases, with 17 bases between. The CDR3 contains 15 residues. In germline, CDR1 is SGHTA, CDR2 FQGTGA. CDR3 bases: TGTGCCAGCAGCTTCCATCCAAGGACAGTCCATGAGCAGTTCTTC. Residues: CASSFHPRTVHEQFF.

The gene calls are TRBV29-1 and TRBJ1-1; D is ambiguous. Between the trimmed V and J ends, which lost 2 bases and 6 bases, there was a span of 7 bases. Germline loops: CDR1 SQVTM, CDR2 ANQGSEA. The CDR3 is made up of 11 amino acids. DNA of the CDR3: TGCAGCGTTGAAAAGGGTTCTGAAGCTTTCTTT. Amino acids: CSVEKGSEAFF.

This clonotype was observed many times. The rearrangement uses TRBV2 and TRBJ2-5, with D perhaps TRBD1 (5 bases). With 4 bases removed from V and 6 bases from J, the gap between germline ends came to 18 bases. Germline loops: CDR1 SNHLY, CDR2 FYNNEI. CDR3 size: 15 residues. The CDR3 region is CASSGTTYLPKTQYF. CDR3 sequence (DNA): TGTGCCAGCAGTGGGACAACGTACCTCCCAAAGACCCAGTACTTC.

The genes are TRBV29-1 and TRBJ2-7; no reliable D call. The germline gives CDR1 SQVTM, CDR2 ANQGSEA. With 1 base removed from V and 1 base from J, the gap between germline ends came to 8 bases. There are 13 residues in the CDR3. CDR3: CSVEVGRSYEQYF. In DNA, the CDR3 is TGCAGCGTTGAAGTTGGCAGGTCCTACGAGCAGTACTTC.

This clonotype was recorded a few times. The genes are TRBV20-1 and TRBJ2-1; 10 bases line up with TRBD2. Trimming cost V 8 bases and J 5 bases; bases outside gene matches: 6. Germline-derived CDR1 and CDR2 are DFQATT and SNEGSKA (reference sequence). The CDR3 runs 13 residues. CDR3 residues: CSSGRGLNNEQFF. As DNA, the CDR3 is TGCAGTAGCGGGAGGGGACTAAACAATGAGCAGTTCTTC.

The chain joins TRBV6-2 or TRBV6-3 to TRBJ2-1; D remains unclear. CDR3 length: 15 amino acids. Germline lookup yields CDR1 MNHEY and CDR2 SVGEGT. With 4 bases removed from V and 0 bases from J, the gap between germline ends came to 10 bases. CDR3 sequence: CASSSTWSSYNEQFF. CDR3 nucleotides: TGTGCCAGCAGTTCCACGTGGAGCTCCTACAATGAGCAGTTCTTC.

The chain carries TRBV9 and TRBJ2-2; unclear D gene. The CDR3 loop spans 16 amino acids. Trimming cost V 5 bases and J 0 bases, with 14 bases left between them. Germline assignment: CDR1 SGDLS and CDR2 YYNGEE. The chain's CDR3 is CASSAGQISNTGELFF. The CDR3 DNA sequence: TGTGCCAGCAGTGCTGGGCAGATATCGAACACCGGGGAGCTGTTTTTT.

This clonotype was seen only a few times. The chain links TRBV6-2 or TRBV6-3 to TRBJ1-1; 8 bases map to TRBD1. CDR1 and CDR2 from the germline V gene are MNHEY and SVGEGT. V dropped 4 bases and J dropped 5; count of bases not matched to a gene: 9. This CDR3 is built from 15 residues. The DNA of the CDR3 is TGTGCCAGCAGTTCCGAGGACAGGGCTTGGACTGAAGCTTTCTTT. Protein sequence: CASSSEDRAWTEAFF.

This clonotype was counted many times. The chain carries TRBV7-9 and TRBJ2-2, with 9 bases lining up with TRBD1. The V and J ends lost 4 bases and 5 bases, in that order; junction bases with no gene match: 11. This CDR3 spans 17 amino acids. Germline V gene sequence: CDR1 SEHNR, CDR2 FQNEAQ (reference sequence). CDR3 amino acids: CASSSAPGQGGTGELFF. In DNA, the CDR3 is TGTGCCAGCAGCTCAGCTCCGGGACAGGGCGGAACCGGGGAGCTGTTTTTT.